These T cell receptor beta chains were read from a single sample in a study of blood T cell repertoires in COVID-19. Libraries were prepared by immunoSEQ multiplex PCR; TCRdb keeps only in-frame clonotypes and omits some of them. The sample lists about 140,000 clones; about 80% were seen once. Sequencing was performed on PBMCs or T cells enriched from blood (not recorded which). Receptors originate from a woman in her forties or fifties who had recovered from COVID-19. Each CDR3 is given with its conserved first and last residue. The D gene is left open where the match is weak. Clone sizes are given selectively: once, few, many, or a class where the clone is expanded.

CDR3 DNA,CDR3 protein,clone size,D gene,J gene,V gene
TGTGCCCCTTCGGAGACCCAGTACTTC,CAPSETQYF,-,-,TRBJ2-5,TRBV30
TGTGCCAGCAGCGACCCCCAGTCGGAACTAGATATGGAGACCCAGTACTTC,CASSDPQSELDMETQYF,-,-,TRBJ2-5,TRBV9
TGTGCCATCAGTGACCCGGGGAATCAGCCCCAGCATTTT,CAISDPGNQPQHF,-,-,TRBJ1-5,TRBV10-3
TGTGCCAGCAGCTTAGAGGACAGTTTCAATCAGCCCCAGCATTTT,CASSLEDSFNQPQHF,-,-,TRBJ1-5,TRBV7-2
TGTGCCATCAGTGAAGGACTAGCGGGGCTCTACGAGCAGTACTTC,CAISEGLAGLYEQYF,-,TRBD2,TRBJ2-7,TRBV10-3
TGTGCCAGCAGCCAGGACAGGCGTGAGACCCAGTACTTC,CASSQDRRETQYF,-,TRBD1,TRBJ2-5,TRBV4-2
TGTGCCAGCAGTGCCAGGGGAGTCTCCTCAACTAATGAAAAACTGTTTTTT,CASSARGVSSTNEKLFF,few,-,TRBJ1-4,TRBV2
TGTGCCAGCAGCACAGAGGCAGGGAGGACCACTGAAGCTTTCTTT,CASSTEAGRTTEAFF,-,-,TRBJ1-1,TRBV9
TGTGCCAGCAACGGCGATGGACTCAATGGCTACACCTTC,CASNGDGLNGYTF,-,-,TRBJ1-2,TRBV2
TGTGCCAGCAGCAACCCGGGACTAGCGGGAGGACGCGGGGGAAACAATGAGCAGTTCTTC,CASSNPGLAGGRGGNNEQFF,-,TRBD2,TRBJ2-1,TRBV7-3
TGTGCCACCAGCGTCAGGGGGGATCAGCCCCAGCATTTT,CATSVRGDQPQHF,-,TRBD1,TRBJ1-5,TRBV24-1
TGTGCCAGCAGTGAGAGGACTAGCGGGAGGGAGACCCAGTACTTC,CASSERTSGRETQYF,-,TRBD2,TRBJ2-5,TRBV6-1
TGTGCCTCGGCTGGGGAGTATAATTCACCCCTCCACTTT,CASAGEYNSPLHF,-,-,TRBJ1-6,TRBV30
TGTGCCAGCAGCTTGGATCGGGGTTTCGGTGAAAAACTGTTTTTT,CASSLDRGFGEKLFF,few,-,TRBJ1-4,TRBV5-4
TGTGCCAGCAGCTTGGGAGGGTATAGCAATCAGCCCCAGCATTTT,CASSLGGYSNQPQHF,once,-,TRBJ1-5,TRBV5-6
TGTGCTAGTGGTCCCGGACAGGCCGGCTCCTACGAGCAGTACTTC,CASGPGQAGSYEQYF,-,TRBD1,TRBJ2-7,TRBV12-5
TGTGCCAGCAGCCTCGGGACTAGCGGGAGAGTGTCCTACGAGCAGTACTTC,CASSLGTSGRVSYEQYF,-,TRBD2,TRBJ2-7,TRBV13
TGTGCCAGCAGCCCCCAAACAGATACGCAGTATTTT,CASSPQTDTQYF,-,-,TRBJ2-3,TRBV9
TGTGCCAGCAGTGTCGGTGTGAACACTGAAGCTTTCTTT,CASSVGVNTEAFF,-,-,TRBJ1-1,TRBV25-1
TGCAGCGTAAAGGGGTGGGGCGATAATGAGCAGTTCTTC,CSVKGWGDNEQFF,-,-,TRBJ2-1,TRBV29-1
TGCGCCAGCACCGTGGACAGGGTTAACTATGGCTACACCTTC,CASTVDRVNYGYTF,-,TRBD1,TRBJ1-2,TRBV5-1
TGTGCCAGCGGGAGGGTCGGACAGAATCAGCCCCAGCATTTT,CASGRVGQNQPQHF,few,-,TRBJ1-5,TRBV2
TGTGCCAGCAGGCCCGACAGGACCCCGAACACCGGGGAGCTGTTTTTT,CASRPDRTPNTGELFF,many,-,TRBJ2-2,TRBV2
TGTGCCTGGAGCACAGATAACTATGGCTACACCTTC,CAWSTDNYGYTF,-,-,TRBJ1-2,TRBV30
TGTGCCAGCAGCCCAGTGGGACAGATGACTAACTATGGCCACACCTTC,CASSPVGQMTNYGHTF,-,TRBD1,TRBJ1-2,TRBV7-8
TGTGCCAGCAGCGGGGGGGACAGGGGCACTGAAGCTTTCTTT,CASSGGDRGTEAFF,-,TRBD1,TRBJ1-1,TRBV3-1/TRBV3-2
TGCGCCAGCAGTGCTCAACATGACGGGGTCAGTGAGCAGTTCTTC,CASSAQHDGVSEQFF,-,-,TRBJ2-1,TRBV10-1
TGTGCCAGCAGCCACGGACAGGGAGGTTCACCCCTCCACTTT,CASSHGQGGSPLHF,-,TRBD1,TRBJ1-6,TRBV7-9
TGTGCCAGCAGGACATGGGGCGACACTGAAGCTTTCTTT,CASRTWGDTEAFF,many,-,TRBJ1-1,TRBV3-1/TRBV3-2
TGTGCCAGCAGTTCGGACAGGATCAATCAGCCCCAGCATTTT,CASSSDRINQPQHF,-,TRBD1,TRBJ1-5,TRBV27
TGTGCCAGCAGCTTAGCGAGTAGGGGGCGTGAGACCCAGTACTTC,CASSLASRGRETQYF,-,TRBD1,TRBJ2-5,TRBV7-7
TGCGCCAGCAGCCCCCCAGGGAACACTGAAGCTTTCTTT,CASSPPGNTEAFF,few,-,TRBJ1-1,TRBV5-1
TGTGCCAGCAGTCCCGACAGATTTGGAAACACCATATATTTT,CASSPDRFGNTIYF,once,-,TRBJ1-3,TRBV6-5
TGTGCCAGCAGCTCCTCACCGACAGGGCTGCTATCGAATGAGCAGTTCTTC,CASSSSPTGLLSNEQFF,few,TRBD1,TRBJ2-1,TRBV7-6
TGTGCCAGTAGTATAACTAGAGGGAGGGGCTCCTACAATGAGCAGTTCTTC,CASSITRGRGSYNEQFF,-,TRBD2,TRBJ2-1,TRBV19
TGCAGCGTTGTCAGCGGGACTAACTCCTACGAGCAGTACTTC,CSVVSGTNSYEQYF,-,TRBD2,TRBJ2-7,TRBV29-1
TGTGCCAGCTCACCACCGGCAGGGGGCGCGGGGAACACTGAAGCTTTCTTT,CASSPPAGGAGNTEAFF,few,TRBD1,TRBJ1-1,TRBV18
TGTGCCAGCAGCTTGCAGGGGGTCAAAAACATTCAGTACTTC,CASSLQGVKNIQYF,-,TRBD1,TRBJ2-4,TRBV5-4
TGTGCCAGCTCACCGACAGGGACTTACAATGAGCAGTTCTTC,CASSPTGTYNEQFF,few,-,TRBJ2-1,TRBV18
TGTGCCAGCAGCAAAGACGGGCAGGGGCGTTTGTACTCTGGAAACACCATATATTTT,CASSKDGQGRLYSGNTIYF,few,-,TRBJ1-3,TRBV21-1
TGTGCCAGCAGCTTGGGACAGGGGAAGGGCCACTATGGCTACACCTTC,CASSLGQGKGHYGYTF,once,TRBD1,TRBJ1-2,TRBV5-6
TGTGCCAGCAGCGTAGAGGGAGGACCCTACAATGAGCAGTTCTTC,CASSVEGGPYNEQFF,few,-,TRBJ2-1,TRBV9
TGTGCCAGCAGCCTGGGGGACAGCGAGAACGGTGGCTACACCTTC,CASSLGDSENGGYTF,-,TRBD1,TRBJ1-2,TRBV6-5
TGTGCCATCAGTGAGCGGGGGGCCAGCTCCTACAATGAGCAGTTCTTC,CAISERGASSYNEQFF,-,-,TRBJ2-1,TRBV10-3
TGTGCCAGCAGTGCCACGACAGGTACAGATACGCAGTATTTT,CASSATTGTDTQYF,-,-,TRBJ2-3,TRBV25-1
TGCGCCAGCAGCTCCGGGACAGGAAGGGATGGCTACACCTTC,CASSSGTGRDGYTF,-,TRBD1,TRBJ1-2,TRBV5-1
TGTGCCAGCAGCCCCCCTGGGGGTGGAGGGGGCGGCACTGAAGCTTTCTTT,CASSPPGGGGGGTEAFF,-,TRBD1,TRBJ1-1,TRBV3-1/TRBV3-2
TGTGCCAGCAGTGCCCGGGAGGGCGGTTTCGATGAGCAGTTCTTC,CASSAREGGFDEQFF,-,TRBD2,TRBJ2-1,TRBV6-4